This passage covers 18 T cell receptor beta chains from one sample sequenced in a study of T cell responses to AZD1222 COVID-19 vaccine. Assay: immunoSEQ multiplex PCR; the TCRdb copy retains only in-frame clones and omits some. This repertoire shows roughly 80,000 clones, roughly nine tenths found once; its top ten account for 5% to 5.5%. Specimen: peripheral blood, collected on day 0 of AZD1222 vaccination. These TCRs come from an adult in good health.

The chain employs TRBV5-4 and TRBJ2-7, with a weak D call TRBD2 (6 bases). CDR1 SGHNT and CDR2 YYREEE come from the germline V gene (reference sequence). The V end was cut by 4 bases, the J end by 6 bases, with 20 bases between. CDR3 length equals 15 residues. Here the CDR3 DNA reads TGTGCCAGCAGCCCCGGGACCCCGGGGGTTGGCGAGCAGTACTTC. As protein: CASSPGTPGVGEQYF.

The genes are TRBV18 and TRBJ1-2, with a possible D match to TRBD1 (5 bases). CDR1 is KGHSH, CDR2 LQKENI, per germline. CDR3 length equals 13 residues. Trimming took 3 bases from V and 8 from J, leaving 13 bases between them. For the CDR3, the DNA is TGTGCCAGCTCACCTGGAACGGGGCTCGGCTACACCTTC. Its protein product is CASSPGTGLGYTF.

The chain recombines TRBV9 with TRBJ2-1; perhaps D is TRBD1 or TRBD2 (5 bases each). The V end was cut by 4 bases, the J end by 6 bases, with 23 bases between. The CDR3 runs 17 residues. The germline CDR1 and CDR2 sequences are SGDLS and YYNGEE. CDR3 region: CASSPTVGDLGTNEQFF. The CDR3 nucleotides are TGTGCCAGCAGCCCTACAGTTGGCGACCTGGGGACCAATGAGCAGTTCTTC. Full variable domain (outside the CDR3, taken from reference TRBV9 and TRBJ2-1): DSGVTQTPKHLITATGQRVTLRCSPRSGDLSVYWYQQSLDQGLQFLIQYYNGEERAKGNILERFSAQQFPDLHSELNLSSLELGDSALYFCASSPTVGDLGTNEQFFGPGTRLTVL.

This chain links TRBV9 with TRBJ2-2; D gene unclear. CDR3 length: 17 residues. The germline gives CDR1 SGDLS, CDR2 YYNGEE. Trimming left V 0 bases short and J 3 bases short, with 15 bases between. Here the CDR3 reads CASSVAAVSYYTGELFF. The CDR3 DNA reads TGTGCCAGCAGCGTAGCGGCGGTCTCTTATTACACCGGGGAGCTGTTTTTT.

The V call is TRBV4-1, the J call TRBJ2-3; maybe TRBD2 (5 bases). CDR1 is MGHRA and CDR2 is YSYEKL in the germline V gene. CDR3 length: 15 amino acids. V was trimmed by 1 base and J by 5 bases, leaving 13 bases between them. The CDR3 sequence is CASSQVGLRIDTQYF. The CDR3 nucleotides are TGCGCCAGCAGCCAAGTCGGACTTCGGATAGATACGCAGTATTTT.

CDR3 sequence: CASSDAGNTYGYTF. The CDR3 DNA reads TGTGCCAGCTCAGACGCCGGCAACACCTATGGCTACACCTTC. The chain is built from TRBV18 and TRBJ1-2; D is unclear. The CDR3 covers 14 residues. V gave up 5 bases and J gave up 4 bases, with 14 bases separating them. From germline, CDR1 is KGHSH and CDR2 LQKENI.

DNA of the CDR3: TGTGCCAGCAGCTTAGTAGCTGGCGAGCAGTACTTC. Protein sequence: CASSLVAGEQYF. V usage is TRBV7-9 and J usage is TRBJ2-7; no definite D call. Germline V lookup: CDR1 SEHNR, CDR2 FQNEAQ (reference sequence). V was shortened by 1 base and J by 6 bases, with 7 bases between the two germline ends. The CDR3 has 12 residues.

This clone came up a few times. CDR3 nucleotides: TGTGCCAGCAGCCAAGATCTCAGGCCCGGTAACGTCCTGACTTTC. Residues: CASSQDLRPGNVLTF. This sequence joins TRBV4-2 and TRBJ2-6; D gene unclear. The CDR3 consists of 15 residues. Germline CDR1 reads LGHNA; CDR2 reads YNFKEQ. Trimming pared 0 bases from V and 10 bases from J, leaving 13 bases between.

The chain uses TRBV6-5 and TRBJ2-3; TRBD1 aligns across 7 bases. Germline CDR1 reads MNHEY; CDR2 reads SVGAGI. CDR3 size: 12 residues. The trim removed 10 bases at V and 4 bases at J, leaving 5 bases unmatched. The CDR3 sequence: CATRGTADTQYF. In DNA form, the CDR3 reads TGTGCCACCAGGGGGACAGCAGATACGCAGTATTTT.

This clone was seen a few times. This chain uses TRBV5-6 with TRBJ2-3; TRBD2 is a possible D gene (6 bases). Germline CDR1 SGHDT, CDR2 YYEEEE. There are 13 residues in the CDR3. The V end was cut by 5 bases, the J end by 2 bases, with 9 bases between. CDR3 sequence: CASRAGVTDTQYF. For the CDR3, the DNA is TGTGCCAGCAGAGCGGGCGTCACAGATACGCAGTATTTT.

J is TRBJ2-1 and V is TRBV7-2, with 7 nucleotides matching TRBD1. Losses at the gene ends were 10 bases for V and 2 bases for J; bases not matched to a gene: 8. Germline V gene data show CDR1 as SGHTA and CDR2 as FQGNSA. This CDR3 has 14 amino acids. This chain's CDR3 is CATKPGGAYNEQFF. DNA for the CDR3: TGTGCCACCAAACCAGGGGGAGCCTACAATGAGCAGTTCTTC.

This clone was seen a handful of times. V gene TRBV3-1 (or the pseudogene TRBV3-2) combines with J gene TRBJ1-6, with 11 bases fitting TRBD1. The CDR3 has 15 amino acids. V lost 1 base, J lost 9 bases, and 2 bases stayed unmatched. Germline assignment: CDR1 LGHDT and CDR2 YNNKEL (reference sequence). The CDR3 loop is CASSQVGTGGSPLHF. CDR3 DNA: TGTGCCAGCAGCCAAGTGGGGACAGGGGGTTCACCCCTCCACTTT.

The chain has TRBV5-5 and TRBJ2-2, with a tentative D call TRBD1 (6 bases). The length of the CDR3 is 12 residues. Trimming removed 4 bases from V and 6 bases from J, with 7 bases in between. CDR1 and CDR2 (germline): SGHKS, YYEKEE (reference sequence). The CDR3 coding sequence is TGTGCCAGCAGCCGACAGGCCGGGGAGCTGTTTTTT. This sequence encodes CASSRQAGELFF.

The chain carries TRBV11-3 and TRBJ2-2; D call uncertain. Germline V gene data show CDR1 as SGHNT and CDR2 as YENEEA. Trimming shortened V by 5 bases and J by 3 bases, and 7 bases separated the two germline ends. This CDR3 region has 13 residues. CDR3 sequence (DNA): TGTGCCAGCAGCCGTGGCGACACCGGGGAGCTGTTTTTT. Its protein product is CASSRGDTGELFF.

Turning to this clone: One end of the junction does not line up with germline, which may come from a read error. The rearrangement links TRBV4-3 to TRBJ2-6, with D perhaps TRBD1 (5 bases). Germline lookup yields CDR1 LGHNA and CDR2 YSLEER. This CDR3 is built from 16 residues. CDR3 sequence (DNA): TGCCCCAGCAGCCGACGCCAGGGCTCTGGGGCCAACGTCCTGACTTTC. Its translation is CPSSRRQGSGANVLTF.

V and J are TRBV6-6 and TRBJ1-1, with no clear D. The germline V gene has CDR1 MNHNY and CDR2 SVGAGI (reference sequence). CDR3 length: 13 amino acids. Trimming shortened V by 7 bases and J by 0 bases, and 9 bases separated the two germline ends. The CDR3 protein is CASTLHLNTEAFF. CDR3 DNA sequence: TGTGCCAGCACACTACACCTGAACACTGAAGCTTTCTTT.

The J gene is TRBJ1-5, the V gene TRBV5-6; D perhaps matches TRBD1 (6 bases). CDR3 length equals 14 residues. The germline V gene encodes CDR1 SGHDT and CDR2 YYEEEE. V was clipped by 2 bases and J by 4 bases, with 10 bases between them. The CDR3 sequence is CASSFYDRNQPQHF. The CDR3 DNA reads TGTGCCAGCAGCTTCTACGACAGGAATCAGCCCCAGCATTTT.

On this clone: The junction differs from germline at one of its ends, possibly a read error. The chain recombines TRBV7-7 with TRBJ2-1; D assignment may be TRBD1 or TRBD2 (5 bases each). Germline-derived CDR1 and CDR2 are SSHAT and FNYEAQ (reference sequence). The CDR3 runs to 16 residues. This chain's CDR3 is CASSLTPEVGVNEQFF. CDR3 coding DNA: TGTGCTAGCAGCTTAACGCCGGAGGTAGGGGTCAATGAGCAGTTCTTC.